The 5 T cell receptor beta chains reported below all come from one sample, sequenced in a study of early T cells in non-severe SARS-CoV-2 infection. Each CDR3 protein is one row after TCRdb ran MiXCR on the 5' RACE reads. Among some 57,000 distinct CDR3 sequences listed, less than 9.5% were seen once. Sequencing used whole blood. These receptors originate from an adult who was a healthcare worker with PCR-confirmed SARS-CoV-2 infection or an uninfected control (not recorded which).

About this clonotype itself: One junction end does not reproduce the germline sequence, and a read error may be involved. The chain links TRBV12-5 to TRBJ1-6; D is unclear. Germline lookup yields CDR1 LGHNT and CDR2 FRNRAP. This CDR3 is 12 amino acids long. The CDR3 bases are TGTGCTAGTGGCCGAGACAATGTGGCCCTCCAGTTT. The encoded protein is CASGRDNVALQF.

This clonotype was detected only a few times. The chain has TRBV7-8 and TRBJ2-1; D might be TRBD2 (6 bases). This CDR3 comprises 13 residues. The V end lost 8 bases, the J end lost 6 bases, and 14 bases lay between the germline ends. Per germline, CDR1 SGHVS and CDR2 FQNEAQ. CDR3 nucleotide sequence: TGTGCCAGCTCTACCGGGACTTCCAATGAGCAGTTCTTC. Protein product: CASSTGTSNEQFF.

The V and J genes are TRBV2 and TRBJ2-7; a weak D match, TRBD2 (7 bases). Trimming cost V 7 bases and J 7 bases, with 23 bases left between them. The CDR3 is made up of 15 amino acids. Germline CDR1 reads SNHLY; CDR2 reads FYNNEI. The CDR3 here is CASIAAAGHPGEQYF. Written as DNA, the CDR3 is TGTGCCAGCATTGCAGCAGCGGGACACCCGGGGGAGCAGTACTTC. The full variable domain, its missing parts supplied by reference TRBV2 and TRBJ2-7, is EPEVTQTPSHQVTQMGQEVILRCVPISNHLYFYWYRQILGQKVEFLVSFYNNEISEKSEIFDDQFSVERPDGSNFTLKIRSTKLEDSAMYFCASIAAAGHPGEQYFGPGTRLTVT.

The sample holds many counts of this clonotype. The chain joins TRBV7-3 to TRBJ2-2; possibly TRBD1 for D (6 bases). Trimming removed 6 bases at V and 7 bases at J, with 15 bases between. Germline CDR1 and CDR2: SGHTA and FQGTGA. There are 14 residues in the CDR3. The CDR3 sequence is CASREQGYGGELFF. The CDR3 nucleotides are TGTGCCAGCAGAGAACAGGGCTACGGCGGGGAGCTGTTTTTT.

This clonotype was picked up many times. The genes are TRBV7-3 and TRBJ2-1; the D gene could be TRBD1 or TRBD2 (5 bases each). Germline V CDR1 and CDR2: SGHTA, FQGTGA. The CDR3 totals 14 residues. V lost 0 bases, J lost 9 bases, and 12 bases lay in between. CDR3 residues: CASSLTAGTGEQFF. The CDR3 DNA sequence: TGTGCCAGCAGCTTAACAGCAGGGACGGGTGAGCAGTTCTTC.